The 10 T cell receptor beta chains below all came from one sample that was sequenced in a study of beta chain features in type 1 diabetes. Overall study findings and caveats: Shortening of TCRB CDR3s, moderate but significant, appeared in all four CD4+ subsets of Type 1 diabetes patients.

TCRB transcripts that were expressed got sequenced, as all of the isolated RNA had been reverse transcribed. Profiled with immunoSEQ multiplex PCR; TCRdb holds only in-frame clones, not every one. The top ten hold 0.008% to 0.011% of the sample, which has some 330,000 clones, approximately 12% seen once. These receptors have no known antigen. The sample consisted of naive CD4+ T cells from blood. These receptor sequences come from a woman aged 18-35 years with type 1 diabetes.

The rearrangement joins TRBV30 to TRBJ2-7; weak D call: TRBD1 (6 bases). CDR3 length: 13 residues. CDR1 and CDR2 from the germline V gene are GTSNPN and SVGIG (reference sequence). The ends were cut back, 3 bases at V and 2 bases at J, with 11 bases in the middle. The CDR3, as DNA: TGTGCCTGGAGCCCACAGGGCCCCTACGAGCAGTACTTC. Amino acid sequence: CAWSPQGPYEQYF.

There are a few counts of this clone. This chain uses TRBV29-1 with TRBJ2-7, with D possibly matching TRBD2 (5 bases). The V gene lost 4 bases and the J gene lost 1 base, with 11 bases spanning the gap. Germline V gene lookup returns CDR1 SQVTM and CDR2 ANQGSEA. CDR3 length: 13 residues. The CDR3 sequence is CSVAQRNSYEQYF. DNA of the CDR3: TGCAGCGTTGCCCAGCGGAATTCCTACGAGCAGTACTTC.

This clone came up once. The V call is TRBV7-6, the J call TRBJ1-2, with D maybe TRBD1 (6 bases). Germline CDR1 reads SGHVS; CDR2 reads FNYEAQ. The CDR3 runs 15 residues. Trimming cost V 5 bases and J 8 bases, with 21 bases left between them. The CDR3 loop is CASSPIPARGGGYTF. In DNA form, the CDR3 reads TGTGCCAGCAGCCCGATACCGGCTCGAGGGGGAGGCTACACCTTC.

The chain combines TRBV29-1 with TRBJ2-5; D remains ambiguous. The CDR3 runs to 13 residues. CDR1 SQVTM and CDR2 ANQGSEA come from the germline V gene. V lost 2 bases and J 4 bases, leaving 11 bases between the germline ends. The CDR3 nucleotides are TGCAGCGTTGAACTTAGACTGGGAGAGACCCAGTACTTC. This sequence encodes CSVELRLGETQYF.

This clone was counted a few times. The chain joins TRBV27 to TRBJ1-5, with D hard to call. Germline V gene lookup returns CDR1 MNHEY and CDR2 SMNVEV (reference sequence). Trimming took 6 bases from V and 5 from J, leaving 11 bases between them. The CDR3 consists of 13 residues. Here the CDR3 reads CASSSSLDQPQHF. CDR3 coding DNA: TGTGCCAGCAGCTCATCCCTAGATCAGCCCCAGCATTTT.

The V gene is TRBV19, the J gene TRBJ2-4; D not resolved. Trimming pared 1 base from V and 2 bases from J, leaving 15 bases between. The V gene's germline CDR1 is LNHDA and CDR2 SQIVND (reference sequence). This CDR3 spans 17 amino acids. The CDR3 loop reads CASSIGGVGLSKNIQYF. The CDR3 nucleotides read TGTGCCAGTAGTATAGGCGGCGTCGGTCTTTCCAAAAACATTCAGTACTTC.

This clone was seen more than once but under ten times. The V call is TRBV28, the J call TRBJ2-7; 10 bases align to TRBD2. The CDR3 loop spans 16 amino acids. Germline V lookup: CDR1 MDHEN, CDR2 SYDVKM. Trimming cost V 5 bases and J 4 bases; bases outside gene matches: 11. The CDR3 loop is CASSQDASGRMYEQYF. In DNA, the CDR3 is TGTGCCAGCAGTCAAGACGCTAGCGGGAGAATGTACGAGCAGTACTTC.

This clone was seen more than once but under ten times. J is TRBJ1-4 and V is TRBV13, with 10 bases identical to TRBD1. After removal of 5 bases from V and 10 bases from J, the junction contained 7 bases not matched to a gene. The CDR3 runs to 14 residues. Germline CDR1 PRHDT, CDR2 FYEKMQ (reference sequence). The CDR3 DNA is TGTGCCAGCAGCCCTCGACAGGGGGCGGGAAAACTGTTTTTT. Its protein is CASSPRQGAGKLFF.

This clone was seen more than once but under ten times. The chain combines TRBV30 with TRBJ2-2, with 8 bases matching TRBD1. The CDR3 extends over 15 amino acids. CDR1 and CDR2 from the germline V gene are GTSNPN and SVGIG (reference sequence). V lost 2 bases, J lost 5 bases, and 7 bases stayed unmatched. CDR3 sequence reads: CAWSFRTGWTGELFF. The CDR3 DNA is TGTGCCTGGAGTTTCAGGACAGGGTGGACCGGGGAGCTGTTTTTT.

The V gene is TRBV5-1, the J gene TRBJ1-3, with no clear D. V lost 3 bases, J lost 4 bases, and 8 bases lay in between. Per the germline V gene, CDR1 is SGHRS and CDR2 is YFSETQ. This CDR3 is built from 13 residues. Here the CDR3 reads CASSSTDGNTIYF. The CDR3 region has the DNA TGCGCCAGCAGCTCGACTGACGGAAACACCATATATTTT. Based on the CDR3 plus reference TRBV5-1 and TRBJ1-3, the full variable domain is KAGVTQTPRYLIKTRGQQVTLSCSPISGHRSVSWYQQTPGQGLQFLFEYFSETQRNKGNFPGRFSGRQFSNSRSEMNVSTLELGDSALYLCASSSTDGNTIYFGEGSWLTVV.